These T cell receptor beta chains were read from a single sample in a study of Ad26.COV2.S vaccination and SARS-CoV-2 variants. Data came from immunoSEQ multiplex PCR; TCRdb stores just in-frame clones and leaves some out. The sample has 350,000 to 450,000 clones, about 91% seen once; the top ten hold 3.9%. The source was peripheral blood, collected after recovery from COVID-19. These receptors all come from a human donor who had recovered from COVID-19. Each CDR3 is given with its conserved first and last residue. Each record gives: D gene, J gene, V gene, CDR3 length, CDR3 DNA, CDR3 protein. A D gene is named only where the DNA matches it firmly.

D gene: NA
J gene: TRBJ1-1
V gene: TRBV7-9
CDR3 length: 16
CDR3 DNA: TGTGCCAGCAGCCCGCCATTTCGGGGAACACGGACTGAAGCTTTCTTT
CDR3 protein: CASSPPFRGTRTEAFF

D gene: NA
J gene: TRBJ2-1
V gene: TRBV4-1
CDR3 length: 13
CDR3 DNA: TGCGCCAGCAGCCATGTCCAGGCTAATGAGCAGTTCTTC
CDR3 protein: CASSHVQANEQFF

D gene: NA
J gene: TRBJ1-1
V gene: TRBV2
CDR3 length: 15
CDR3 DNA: TGTGCCAGCAGGCGAGGGGCGGGGACCAACACTGAAGCTTTCTTT
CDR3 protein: CASRRGAGTNTEAFF

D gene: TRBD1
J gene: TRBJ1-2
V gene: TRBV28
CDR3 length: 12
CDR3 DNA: TGTGCCAGCAACGCCGACAGGGGTGGCTACACCTTC
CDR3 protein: CASNADRGGYTF

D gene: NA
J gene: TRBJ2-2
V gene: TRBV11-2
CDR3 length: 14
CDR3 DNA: TGTGCCAGCAGCCGAGCTAGTATCACCGGGGAGCTGTTTTTT
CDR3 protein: CASSRASITGELFF

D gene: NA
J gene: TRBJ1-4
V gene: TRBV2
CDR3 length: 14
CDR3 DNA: TGTGCCAGCAGTGACAGGGCTACTAATGAAAAACTGTTTTTT
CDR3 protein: CASSDRATNEKLFF

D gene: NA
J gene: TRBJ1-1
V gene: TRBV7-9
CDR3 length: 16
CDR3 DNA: TGTGCCAGCAGCTCCCTCACGGGCAAATTAGCCACTGAAGCTTTCTTT
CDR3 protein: CASSSLTGKLATEAFF

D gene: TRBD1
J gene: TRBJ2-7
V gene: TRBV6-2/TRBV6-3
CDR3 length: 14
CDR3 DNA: TGTGCCAGCAGTTTAGGAGACAGGGGTTTCGAGCAGTACTTC
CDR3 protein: CASSLGDRGFEQYF

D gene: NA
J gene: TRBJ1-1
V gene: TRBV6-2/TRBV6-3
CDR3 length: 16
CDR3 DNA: TGTGCCAGCAGTTCCCGAGGGGGGATGATGAACACTGAAGCTTTCTTT
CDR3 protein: CASSSRGGMMNTEAFF

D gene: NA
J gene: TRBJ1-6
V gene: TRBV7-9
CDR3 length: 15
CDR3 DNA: TGTGCCAGCAGCTTAGTAGTGGGACTAAATTCACCCCTCCACTTT
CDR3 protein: CASSLVVGLNSPLHF